This paragraph covers one T cell receptor (beta chain) sequence. Its antigen is undetermined. The data originate from a study of cytomegalovirus exposure and HLA in healthy donors. Study-wide results and caveats: Later analysis showed TCR association rates varying by HLA locus, highest for DRB1 and lowest for HLA-C.

The CDR3 is 15 residues long. V lost 1 base, J lost 8 bases, and 5 bases stayed unmatched. Germline-derived CDR1 and CDR2 are MNHNS and SASEGT. The PCR made use of 60 Vbeta and 13 Jbeta primers. Data came from immunoSEQ multiplex PCR; TCRdb stores just in-frame clones and leaves some out. The sample lists 200,000 to 250,000 clones; around nine tenths were seen once. Sequencing used PBMCs. This sequence joins TRBV6-1 and TRBJ1-4, with 9 bases that match TRBD1. The sequence came from a woman aged 18 to 35 in good health and CMV-seronegative. The CDR3 loop is CASSEGGTGLEKLFF. In DNA, the CDR3 is TGTGCCAGCAGTGAAGGCGGGACAGGGCTGGAAAAACTGTTTTTT.